This section outlines one T cell receptor beta chain sequence together with its context. Its target is unknown. V was pared by 5 bases and J by 4 bases, with 5 bases of the junction left unmatched. Per germline, CDR1 SGHTA and CDR2 FQGTGA. CDR3 length: 15 residues. Using a J-beta primer mix together with a sample-barcoded 5' primer, a second PCR was run for about 7 to 12 cycles. TCRdb independently ran MiXCR on the 5' RACE reads; one entry per CDR3 protein. The sample has over 600,000 distinct CDR3 sequences, about half seen once. This record belongs to a study of blood T cells in healthy people across ages. General study points: CMV infection status of these donors was not known.

This TCR derives from a man aged 80 or over in good health. The J gene is TRBJ2-6, the V gene TRBV7-3, with 7 bases matching TRBD1. Sequences were obtained from blood. The CDR3 coding sequence is TGTGCCAGCAGCCAGGGGGTAGGCGGGGCCAACGTCCTGACTTTC. The encoded protein is CASSQGVGGANVLTF.